A selection of T cell receptor beta chains follows, all from one sample in a study of shared clonotypes between healthy human individuals. The data were produced by immunoSEQ multiplex PCR, yet TCRdb's version contains in-frame clones alone and is incomplete. The sample holds about 1 million clones, around four fifths seen once. Sequencing input: memory CD4+ T cells sorted from blood. The receptor source for this set is a man younger than 35 in good health. Each CDR3 is given without its conserved first and last residue. A D gene is named only where the DNA matches it firmly. A row's size may be missing; if present it is once, few, many or a size class.

CDR3,V,size,J,D
ASSQDVTSGSKGKNIQY,TRBV4-3,once,TRBJ2-4,TRBD2
AWRLAGATGELF,TRBV30,-,TRBJ2-2,TRBD2
ASSEPYEQY,TRBV6-5,few,TRBJ2-7,-
ASSPAGDTEAF,TRBV18,many,TRBJ1-1,-
SVVGGRSYNEQF,TRBV29-1,-,TRBJ2-1,-
ASSQGGRVGEQY,TRBV14,-,TRBJ2-7,-
ASSESLGSGFARQY,TRBV6-1,-,TRBJ2-7,-
ASSQTAGGGEKLF,TRBV9,-,TRBJ1-4,-
ASSLQPGGSTGELF,TRBV5-1,-,TRBJ2-2,TRBD2
ASSVSKVNTIY,TRBV19,-,TRBJ1-3,-
ASSLFRAAGKGRFETQY,TRBV7-6,-,TRBJ2-5,TRBD2
ANSQGGETQY,TRBV10-3,-,TRBJ2-5,-
ASSEAPRLINQPQH,TRBV6-1,-,TRBJ1-5,-
ASSARTGTTEAF,TRBV6-1,once,TRBJ1-1,TRBD1
ASSLVVDLNTEAF,TRBV5-6,-,TRBJ1-1,-
ASSSQGKETQY,TRBV5-4,-,TRBJ2-5,TRBD1
ASSFGQGAGNTIY,TRBV6-5,few,TRBJ1-3,TRBD1
ATLPGNANYGYT,TRBV6-5,-,TRBJ1-2,-